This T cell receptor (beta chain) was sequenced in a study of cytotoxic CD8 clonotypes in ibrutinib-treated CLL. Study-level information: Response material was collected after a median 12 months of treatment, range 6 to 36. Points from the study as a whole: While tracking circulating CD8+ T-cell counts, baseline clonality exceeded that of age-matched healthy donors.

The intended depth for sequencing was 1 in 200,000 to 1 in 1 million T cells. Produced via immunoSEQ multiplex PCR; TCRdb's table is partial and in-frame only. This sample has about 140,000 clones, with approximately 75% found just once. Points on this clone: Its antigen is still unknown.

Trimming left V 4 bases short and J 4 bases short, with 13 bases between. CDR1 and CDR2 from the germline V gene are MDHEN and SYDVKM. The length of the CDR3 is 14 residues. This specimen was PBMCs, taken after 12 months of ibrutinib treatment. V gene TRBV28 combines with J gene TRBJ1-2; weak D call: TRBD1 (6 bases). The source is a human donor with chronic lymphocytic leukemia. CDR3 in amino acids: CASSYPGTTYGYTF. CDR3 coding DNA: TGTGCCAGCAGTTACCCCGGGACAACCTATGGCTACACCTTC.